Below, 28 T cell receptor beta chains from the same sample are listed, as sequenced in a study of blood T cells in healthy people across ages. A second about 7 to 11 cycle PCR used barcoded and J-beta primers. MiXCR was run by TCRdb on the 5' RACE reads, yielding one entry per CDR3 protein. The data contain more than 900,000 distinct CDR3 sequences, 29% of them singletons. These data also formed part of another study, on T cells of mothers and their children.

Input material: blood. All receptors derive from a woman aged 35 to 49 in good health.

This clonotype was observed a few times. Here the CDR3 reads CASSLARGENEQYF. In DNA, the CDR3 is TGTGCCAGCAGCTTGGCCCGGGGGGAGAACGAGCAGTACTTC. V usage is TRBV7-2 and J usage is TRBJ2-7, with 7 nucleotides matching TRBD2. J lost 5 bases, V lost 3 bases, and 7 bases had no gene match. Per germline, CDR1 SGHTA and CDR2 FQGNSA. The CDR3 runs 14 residues.

The rearrangement links TRBV6-5 to TRBJ2-4; no definite D call. The CDR3 loop spans 13 amino acids. Trimming shortened V by 6 bases and J by 13 bases, and 19 bases separated the two germline ends. The germline V gene has CDR1 MNHEY and CDR2 SVGAGI. The CDR3 reads CASRPPGYNEQYF. The CDR3, as DNA: TGTGCCAGCAGGCCGCCGGGTTACAATGAGCAGTACTTC.

There are many counts of this clonotype. This sequence joins TRBV28 and TRBJ1-5, with 9 bases lining up with TRBD1. The ends lost 3 bases at V and 10 bases at J; junction bases unmatched: 16. From germline, CDR1 is MDHEN and CDR2 SYDVKM. The CDR3 spans 17 residues. The DNA for the CDR3 is TGTGCCAGCAGTTTCTTCGGACAGGGGACACGGTTCGGACCCCAGCATTTT. It is translated as CASSFFGQGTRFGPQHF.

A note on this clonotype: Mismatch with germline at one junction end may stem from a read error. The genes are TRBV9 and TRBJ2-5; TRBD2 aligns across 8 bases. This CDR3 has 16 amino acids. Germline V gene lookup returns CDR1 SGDLS and CDR2 YYNGEE. CDR3 DNA sequence: TGTGCCAGCAGCGTACGTACGGGAGGGACCCAAGAGACCCGGTACTTC. This translates into CASSVRTGGTQETRYF. Drawing the rest from reference TRBV9 and TRBJ2-5, the complete variable domain is DSGVTQTPKHLITATGQRVTLRCSPRSGDLSVYWYQQSLDQGLQFLIQYYNGEERAKGNILERFSAQQFPDLHSELNLSSLELGDSALYFCASSVRTGGTQETRYFGPGTRLLVL.

The V call is TRBV28, the J call TRBJ1-1, with no clear D. The germline V gene encodes CDR1 MDHEN and CDR2 SYDVKM. The ends were cut back, 7 bases at V and 4 bases at J, with 13 bases in the middle. This CDR3 contains 13 residues. CDR3 amino acids: CASTLPVGTEAFF. The CDR3 nucleotides are TGTGCCAGCACCTTGCCAGTAGGCACTGAAGCTTTCTTT.

The CDR3 loop is CASRSGQGVNEQFF. The DNA of the CDR3 is TGTGCCAGCAGATCGGGACAGGGGGTCAATGAGCAGTTCTTC. The chain recombines TRBV6-5 with TRBJ2-1, with 11 bases that match TRBD1. The CDR3 spans 14 residues. V lost 6 bases to trimming and J lost 6 bases; unmatched junction nucleotides: 4. Germline V gives CDR1 MNHEY, CDR2 SVGAGI.

This clonotype has at least ten counts. The chain recombines TRBV15 with TRBJ2-1, with 7 bases lining up with TRBD1. The CDR3 contains 14 residues. V lost 3 bases to trimming and J lost 6 bases; unmatched junction nucleotides: 5. From germline, CDR1 is LNHNV and CDR2 YYDKDF (reference sequence). The CDR3 loop is CATSRTGYRNEQFF. The CDR3 DNA is TGTGCCACCAGCAGGACAGGGTACCGCAATGAGCAGTTCTTC. Full variable domain (rest looked up from reference TRBV15 and TRBJ2-1): DAMVIQNPRYQVTQFGKPVTLSCSQTLNHNVMYWYQQKSSQAPKLLFHYYDKDFNNEADTPDNFQSRRPNTSFCFLDIRSPGLGDTAMYLCATSRTGYRNEQFFGPGTRLTVL.

The chain couples TRBV19 to TRBJ2-1, with a tentative D call TRBD1 (5 bases). Germline V lookup: CDR1 LNHDA, CDR2 SQIVND (reference sequence). The CDR3 spans 19 residues. Trimming took off 3 bases at V and 10 bases at J, with 31 bases between the two ends. In nucleotides, the CDR3 is TGTGCCAGTAGTATGTATGTGGGAACGATGGCAGGGCCGAACTACGAGCAGTTCTTC. Protein product: CASSMYVGTMAGPNYEQFF.

The table lists this clonotype with many counts. The gene calls are TRBV28 and TRBJ1-2; 7 bases match TRBD1. The ends lost 6 bases at V and 8 bases at J; junction bases unmatched: 9. Germline V gives CDR1 MDHEN, CDR2 SYDVKM. The CDR3 extends over 13 amino acids. For the CDR3, the DNA is TGTGCCAGCAGAGCTGACAGGGCGCGAGGCTACACCTTC. Its translation: CASRADRARGYTF.

This clonotype showed up just a few times. DNA for the CDR3: TGTGCCACCAGCAGAGATCAAGGTCCCCCCGAAACTGAAGCTTTCTTT. Translating gives CATSRDQGPPETEAFF. The chain joins TRBV15 to TRBJ1-1; D call uncertain. Trimming pared 0 bases from V and 5 bases from J, leaving 16 bases between. Germline V gene lookup returns CDR1 LNHNV and CDR2 YYDKDF (reference sequence). This CDR3 has 16 amino acids. Drawing the rest from reference TRBV15 and TRBJ1-1, the complete variable domain is DAMVIQNPRYQVTQFGKPVTLSCSQTLNHNVMYWYQQKSSQAPKLLFHYYDKDFNNEADTPDNFQSRRPNTSFCFLDIRSPGLGDTAMYLCATSRDQGPPETEAFFGQGTRLTVV.

This chain joins TRBV5-6 and TRBJ2-7, with D possibly TRBD1 on 5 matching bases. Germline CDR1 is SGHDT and CDR2 is YYEEEE. This CDR3 comprises 13 residues. Trimming stripped 4 bases from V and 3 bases from J, with 11 bases between. CDR3 DNA sequence: TGTGCCAGCAGCATGACAGACAACTACGAGCAGTACTTC. Encoded protein: CASSMTDNYEQYF.

This clonotype has at least ten counts. The rearrangement links TRBV21-1 to TRBJ2-5; TRBD2 reflects the table's D call only, with no check against the DNA. TRBV21-1 is given as a pseudogene. The CDR3 runs 15 residues. The CDR3 sequence is CASRKSAGRFGTQYF. CDR3 in DNA: TGTGCCAGCAGAAAGTCGGCGGGGAGATTCGGGACCCAGTACTTC.

This clonotype was counted only a few times. The V and J genes are TRBV7-9 and TRBJ2-7; 9 bases agree with TRBD2. The CDR3 has 16 residues. The junction had 8 bases not matched to a gene; V was cut back by 5 bases and J by 0 bases. CDR1 SEHNR and CDR2 FQNEAQ come from the germline V gene (reference sequence). The DNA for the CDR3 is TGTGCCAGCAGCCCTGCGAGCGGGGGGAGCTCCTACGAGCAGTACTTC. Its protein is CASSPASGGSSYEQYF.

This clonotype was recorded a few times. The V call is TRBV20-1, the J call TRBJ1-2, with D perhaps matching TRBD1 (6 bases). Germline V gene sequence: CDR1 DFQATT, CDR2 SNEGSKA (reference sequence). The V and J ends lost 6 bases and 2 bases respectively, with 10 bases between them. There are 12 residues in the CDR3. The CDR3 spells CSAPDRNYGYTF. The DNA for the CDR3 is TGCAGTGCCCCGGACAGAAACTATGGCTACACCTTC.

This clonotype showed up just a few times. The chain employs TRBV4-1 and TRBJ1-1; 11 bases align to TRBD1. Germline values: CDR1 MGHRA, CDR2 YSYEKL. This CDR3 has 15 amino acids. The junction had 2 bases not matched to a gene; V was cut back by 1 base and J by 4 bases. The CDR3 bases are TGCGCCAGCAGCCAAGGTGGGACAGGGGGCACTGAAGCTTTCTTT. This codes for CASSQGGTGGTEAFF.

V is TRBV20-1 and J is TRBJ2-7; D is tentatively TRBD1 or TRBD2 (5 bases each). Trimming pared 5 bases from V and 0 bases from J, leaving 17 bases between. The CDR3 is made up of 15 amino acids. Per the germline V gene, CDR1 is DFQATT and CDR2 is SNEGSKA (reference sequence). The CDR3 here is CSAFPGTGISYEQYF. The CDR3 DNA is TGCAGTGCTTTCCCAGGGACGGGGATCTCCTACGAGCAGTACTTC.

V and J are TRBV6-6 and TRBJ2-7, with 7 nucleotides matching TRBD2. The length of the CDR3 is 15 residues. V trimming: 6 bases; J trimming: 0 bases; junction bases outside the gene matches: 8. CDR1 and CDR2 from the germline V gene are MNHNY and SVGAGI (reference sequence). The CDR3 region has the DNA TGTGCCAGCAGGTCCAGCGGGGCAGACTCCTACGAGCAGTACTTC. Protein product: CASRSSGADSYEQYF.

This clonotype was counted only a few times. The V and J genes are TRBV12-3 or TRBV12-4 and TRBJ2-3; D is possibly TRBD1 or TRBD2 (6 bases each). The CDR3 extends over 16 amino acids. Trimming removed 7 bases from V and 1 base from J, with 18 bases in between. This chain's CDR3 is CASILGGGGRTDTQYF. The CDR3 DNA sequence: TGTGCCAGCATCCTAGGGGGAGGCGGACGCACAGATACGCAGTATTTT.

Regarding this clonotype: This clone may be a read error of a much larger clone one base away. This chain joins TRBV3-1 and TRBJ2-4, with 12 bases identical to TRBD2. The DNA end is a closer match to TRBJ2-5, so the J assignment may be wrong. The CDR3 loop spans 18 amino acids. Germline CDR1 reads LGHDT; CDR2 reads YNNKEL (reference sequence). The CDR3 coding sequence is TGTACCAGCAGCCCCGGGACTAGCGGGTCCACCTGGGGAGAGACCCAGTACTTC. This sequence encodes CTSSPGTSGSTWGETQYF.

The V and J genes are TRBV28 and TRBJ2-7; 9 positions match TRBD2. The J call may be incorrect, as the DNA end agrees better with TRBJ2-5. CDR1 is MDHEN and CDR2 is SYDVKM in the germline V gene. There are 19 residues in the CDR3. CDR3 sequence (DNA): TGTGCCAGCAGTTTGCGGTTAGGATTTTGGACTAGCGCCTTGGAGACCCAGTACTTC. This gives the protein CASSLRLGFWTSALETQYF.

There are a few counts of this clonotype. The DNA of the CDR3 is TGTGCCAGCAGTGATGGGGGAGTGGATCAGCCCCAGCATTTT. Residues: CASSDGGVDQPQHF. The V call is TRBV6-1, the J call TRBJ1-5; D perhaps matches TRBD1 (5 bases). V was shortened by 3 bases and J by 5 bases, with 11 bases between the two germline ends. Per the germline V gene, CDR1 is MNHNS and CDR2 is SASEGT. This CDR3 region has 14 residues.

The CDR3 region is CSARGQGPAGYGYTF. CDR3 bases: TGCAGTGCTAGAGGCCAAGGCCCGGCTGGCTATGGCTACACCTTC. The V and J genes are TRBV20-1 and TRBJ1-2; D ambiguous. The CDR3 is 15 residues long. Germline values: CDR1 DFQATT, CDR2 SNEGSKA (reference sequence). Trimming took off 1 base at V and 4 bases at J, with 16 bases between the two ends.

This clonotype was recorded many times. This chain connects TRBV11-2 to TRBJ2-1; tentatively, D is TRBD1 or TRBD2 (6 bases each). V lost 0 bases to trimming and J lost 3 bases, with 15 bases between them. Germline-derived CDR1 and CDR2 are SGHAT and FQNNGV. The CDR3 is 17 amino acids. CDR3 sequence (DNA): TGTGCCAGCAGCTTAGATTTTGGGGGGACACACTACAATGAGCAGTTCTTC. Translated, it gives CASSLDFGGTHYNEQFF.

Regarding this clonotype: This may stem from a read error, because a much larger clone lies one nucleotide away. V usage is TRBV6-6 and J usage is TRBJ2-3; 9 nucleotides agree with TRBD2. The J segment lost 1 base and the V segment lost 8 bases, leaving 1 base of the junction unmatched. CDR3 length: 13 amino acids. Germline CDR1 MNHNY, CDR2 SVGAGI (reference sequence). CDR3 DNA sequence: TGTGCCAGCGGACTAGCGTGCACAGATACGCAGTATTTT. Its protein product is CASGLACTDTQYF.

This clonotype was seen only a few times. The chain joins TRBV4-3 to TRBJ1-1; TRBD1 matches at 12 bases. V lost 3 bases, J lost 8 bases, and 7 bases stayed unmatched. Germline V lookup: CDR1 LGHNA, CDR2 YSLEER. CDR3 length equals 15 residues. The CDR3 loop reads CASSHAGTGGPEAFF. The DNA of the CDR3 is TGCGCCAGCAGCCACGCCGGGACAGGGGGCCCCGAAGCTTTCTTT.

This chain joins TRBV7-9 and TRBJ2-1, with D uncertain. The CDR3 has 14 amino acids. Germline V gene sequence: CDR1 SEHNR, CDR2 FQNEAQ (reference sequence). Trimming took off 5 bases at V and 3 bases at J, with 11 bases between the two ends. The CDR3 here is CASSPQRLYNEQFF. CDR3 coding DNA: TGTGCCAGCAGCCCACAGAGACTCTACAATGAGCAGTTCTTC.

The V and J genes are TRBV5-1 and TRBJ2-5; the D call may be TRBD1 or TRBD2 (5 bases each). The CDR3 runs to 17 residues. V lost 0 bases and J 1 base, leaving 16 bases between the germline ends. Per the germline V gene, CDR1 is SGHRS and CDR2 is YFSETQ. The CDR3 protein is CASSLGGRLGSQETQYF. In DNA, the CDR3 is TGCGCCAGCAGCTTGGGGGGACGGCTGGGGTCCCAAGAGACCCAGTACTTC.

This clonotype was counted between two and nine times. The chain couples TRBV4-1 to TRBJ1-5, with TRBD1 identical over 7 bases. This CDR3 region has 15 residues. The germline CDR1 and CDR2 sequences are MGHRA and YSYEKL. With 3 bases clipped from V and 3 bases from J, the junction kept 5 bases outside the gene matches. The CDR3 nucleotides are TGCGCCAGCAGCCACCCCGGGACAGTCAATCAGCCCCAGCATTTT. Translating it yields CASSHPGTVNQPQHF.